These 11 T cell receptor beta chains came from one sample sequenced in a study of cytomegalovirus exposure and HLA in healthy donors. PCR amplification relied on 60 Vbeta primers (plus 13 Jbeta primers). TCRdb's copy holds only in-frame clones and misses some; the assay was immunoSEQ multiplex PCR. This sample yields about 210,000 clones, of which about 80% are seen a single time; roughly 3.1% belongs to the top ten. Specimen: PBMCs. These receptors were taken from a middle-aged man in good health and CMV-seropositive.

This chain connects TRBV7-8 to TRBJ2-5, with 9 bases aligning to TRBD1. V shed 2 bases and J 5 bases; nucleotides not matched to a gene: 3. CDR1 SGHVS and CDR2 FQNEAQ come from the germline V gene. This CDR3 spans 14 amino acids. The CDR3 region has the DNA TGTGCCAGCAGCTTAATACAGGGGGCTGAGACCCAGTACTTC. This encodes CASSLIQGAETQYF.

The chain uses TRBV5-1 and TRBJ2-1, with TRBD2 matching 7 bases. The CDR3 spans 12 residues. Germline trimming cut 6 bases from V and 8 bases from J; bases unmatched to any gene: 5. Germline V gene sequence: CDR1 SGHRS, CDR2 YFSETQ. CDR3 sequence reads: CASTGRGDEQFF. The CDR3 DNA follows: TGCGCCAGCACCGGACGGGGGGATGAGCAGTTCTTC.

The sample holds one count of this clone. The DNA for the CDR3 is TGTGCCATCCAATCCAGGGGAGGGAATGGCTACACCTTC. It specifies CAIQSRGGNGYTF. This rearrangement joins TRBV2 to TRBJ1-2, with D maybe TRBD1 (6 bases). The germline V gene encodes CDR1 SNHLY and CDR2 FYNNEI. The CDR3 length is 13 residues. V was clipped by 10 bases and J by 6 bases, with 18 bases between them.

The genes are TRBV7-9 and TRBJ2-7; 8 positions agree with TRBD2. Germline-derived CDR1 and CDR2 are SEHNR and FQNEAQ (reference sequence). This CDR3 has 16 residues. V trimming: 2 bases; J trimming: 0 bases; junction bases outside the gene matches: 6. CDR3 sequence: CASSLSGGGISYEQYF. In nucleotides, the CDR3 is TGTGCCAGCAGCTTATCTGGCGGGGGGATCTCCTACGAGCAGTACTTC.

This clone was found once. The chain carries TRBV5-1 and TRBJ2-1; 7 nucleotides agree with TRBD2. This CDR3 is 14 amino acids long. With 4 bases clipped from V and 9 bases from J, the junction kept 10 bases outside the gene matches. Looked up from germline, CDR1 is SGHRS and CDR2 is YFSETQ. CDR3 in amino acids: CASSRGLGASEQFF. The CDR3, as DNA: TGCGCCAGCAGCCGAGGACTAGGTGCAAGTGAGCAGTTCTTC.

This clone turned up a few times. J is TRBJ2-7 and V is TRBV5-5; TRBD2 matches 8 bases. J gave up 6 bases and V 2 bases, and 10 bases lay outside the gene matches. In germline, CDR1 is SGHKS, CDR2 YYEKEE (reference sequence). There are 15 residues in the CDR3. This CDR3 is CASSLYPGLEGEQYF. In nucleotides, the CDR3 is TGTGCCAGCAGCTTATATCCGGGACTAGAGGGCGAGCAGTACTTC.

The V and J genes are TRBV6-5 and TRBJ1-2, with D hard to call. The CDR3 has 14 amino acids. Germline V gives CDR1 MNHEY, CDR2 SVGAGI. V lost 0 bases and J 3 bases, leaving 8 bases between the germline ends. CDR3 residues: CASSYSIGDYGYTF. DNA for the CDR3: TGTGCCAGCAGTTACTCGATCGGTGACTATGGCTACACCTTC.

As concerns this clone: The conserved phenylalanine or tryptophan normally closing the CDR3 is absent here, so this likely arose from a read error. The chain recombines TRBV6-1 with TRBJ1-6; 8 nucleotides match TRBD1. Germline V CDR1 and CDR2: MNHNS, SASEGT. This CDR3 region has 14 residues. Unmatched junction bases numbered 4, after V lost 0 bases and J lost 12 bases. The CDR3 spells CASSEATGGEPLHL. CDR3 bases: TGTGCCAGCAGTGAAGCTACAGGGGGGGAACCCCTCCACCTT.

Written as DNA, the CDR3 is TGCAGCGCCGGGACTAGCGCGACAGATACGCAGTATTTT. Translating it yields CSAGTSATDTQYF. The gene calls are TRBV29-1 and TRBJ2-3; 10 bases map to TRBD2. There are 13 residues in the CDR3. Germline CDR1 and CDR2: SQVTM and ANQGSEA. V shed 7 bases and J 3 bases; nucleotides not matched to a gene: 4.

The chain is built from TRBV7-9 and TRBJ2-3; TRBD2 is a possible D gene (5 bases). Trimming removed 4 bases at V and 4 bases at J, with 9 bases between. CDR3 size: 13 residues. The germline CDR1 and CDR2 sequences are SEHNR and FQNEAQ (reference sequence). CDR3 nucleotides: TGTGCCAGCAGCTCCGCGGGTCCAGATACGCAGTATTTT. This translates into CASSSAGPDTQYF.

The chain carries TRBV7-9 and TRBJ1-4; 11 nucleotides line up with TRBD1. The trim removed 4 bases at V and 4 bases at J, leaving 11 bases unmatched. The CDR3 sequence is 18 residues long. Germline V CDR1 and CDR2: SEHNR, FQNEAQ (reference sequence). The CDR3 DNA sequence: TGTGCCAGCAGCTCCTGGACAGGGGGCAGGGGGTTTAATGAAAAACTGTTTTTT. This codes for CASSSWTGGRGFNEKLFF.